This entry concerns a single T cell receptor beta chain. How the authors handled the data: Estimation of nucleated cell counts was performed using reference gene primer amplification. TCRdb's copy holds only in-frame clones and misses some; the assay was immunoSEQ multiplex PCR. The DNA gave D and trimming, while V, J and clone size come from that table. Altogether over 70,000 clones are present, around 93% being singletons, with the ten largest covering about 2.5%. This entry belongs to a study of blood T cell repertoires in COVID-19. Study at large: Some COVID-19 samples were acute and others convalescent; all came from the United States, Italy and Spain. Nucleic acid was either cDNA or gDNA, and it came from T cells, B-cell-depleted T cells, or PBMCs.

The sequenced sample was peripheral blood. The sequence derives from a human donor with active COVID-19. The donor label of this sample is uncertain.

The CDR3 protein is CASSLGGPTGGGYTF. The CDR3 coding sequence is TGTGCCAGCAGCTTAGGGGGCCCAACCGGAGGGGGCTACACCTTC. This chain uses TRBV7-6 with TRBJ1-2; D is possibly TRBD1 (5 bases). The CDR3 extends over 15 amino acids. V was cut by 1 base and J by 8 bases, with 17 bases left in between. CDR1 is SGHVS and CDR2 is FNYEAQ in the germline V gene.